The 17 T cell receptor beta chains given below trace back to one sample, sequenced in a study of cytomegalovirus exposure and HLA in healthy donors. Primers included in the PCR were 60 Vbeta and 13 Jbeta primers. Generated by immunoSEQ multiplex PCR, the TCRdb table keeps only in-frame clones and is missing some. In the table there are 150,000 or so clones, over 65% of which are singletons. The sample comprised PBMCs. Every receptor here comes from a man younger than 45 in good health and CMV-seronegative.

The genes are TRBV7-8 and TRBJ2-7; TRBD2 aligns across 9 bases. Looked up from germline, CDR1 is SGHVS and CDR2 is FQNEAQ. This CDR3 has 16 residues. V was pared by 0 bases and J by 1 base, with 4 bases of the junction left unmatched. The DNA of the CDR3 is TGTGCCAGCAGCTTAGCTGGTCTAGCGGGGTCCTACGAGCAGTACTTC. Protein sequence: CASSLAGLAGSYEQYF.

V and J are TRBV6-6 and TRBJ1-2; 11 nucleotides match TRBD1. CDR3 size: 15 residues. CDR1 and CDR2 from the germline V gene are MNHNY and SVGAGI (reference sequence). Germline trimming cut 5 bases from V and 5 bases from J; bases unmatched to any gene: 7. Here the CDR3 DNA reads TGTGCCAGCAGTACCCGGACAGGGGGCTCGTATGGCTACACCTTC. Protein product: CASSTRTGGSYGYTF.

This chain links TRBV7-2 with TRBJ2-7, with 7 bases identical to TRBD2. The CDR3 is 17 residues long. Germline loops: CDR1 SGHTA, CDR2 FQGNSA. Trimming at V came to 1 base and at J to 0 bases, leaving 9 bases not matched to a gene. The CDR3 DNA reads TGTGCCAGCAGCTTAGGGGGAAGAGGGGAGGGCTCCTACGAGCAGTACTTC. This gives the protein CASSLGGRGEGSYEQYF.

As DNA, the CDR3 is TGTGCCAGCAGTACCCTTGGGGCTCTTGAAAAACTGTTTTTT. Protein: CASSTLGALEKLFF. The V call is TRBV6-5, the J call TRBJ1-4; D possibly corresponds to TRBD1 (5 bases). The germline V gene encodes CDR1 MNHEY and CDR2 SVGAGI. Trimming stripped 5 bases from V and 7 bases from J, with 14 bases between. There are 14 residues in the CDR3.

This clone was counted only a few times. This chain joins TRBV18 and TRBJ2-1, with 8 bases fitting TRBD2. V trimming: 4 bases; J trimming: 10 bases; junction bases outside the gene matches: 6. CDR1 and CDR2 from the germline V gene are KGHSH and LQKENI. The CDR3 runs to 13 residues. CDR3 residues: CASSLSGVGEQFF. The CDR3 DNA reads TGTGCCAGCTCACTTAGCGGGGTCGGGGAGCAGTTCTTC.

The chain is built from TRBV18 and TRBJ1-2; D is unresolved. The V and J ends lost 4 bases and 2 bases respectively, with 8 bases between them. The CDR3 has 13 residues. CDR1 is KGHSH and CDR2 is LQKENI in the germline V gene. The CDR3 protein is CASSREKNYGYTF. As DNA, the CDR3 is TGTGCCAGCTCACGAGAGAAGAACTATGGCTACACCTTC.

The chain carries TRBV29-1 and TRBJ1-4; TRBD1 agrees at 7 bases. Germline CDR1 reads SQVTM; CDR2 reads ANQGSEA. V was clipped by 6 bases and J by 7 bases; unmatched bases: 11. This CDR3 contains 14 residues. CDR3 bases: TGCAGCGTCGGCAAGACAGGGATTGGTGAAAAACTGTTTTTT. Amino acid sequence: CSVGKTGIGEKLFF.

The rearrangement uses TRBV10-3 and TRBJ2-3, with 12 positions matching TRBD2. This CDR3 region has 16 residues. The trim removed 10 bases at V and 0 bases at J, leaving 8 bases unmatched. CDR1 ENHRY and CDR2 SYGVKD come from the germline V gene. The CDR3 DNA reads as TGTGCCACCAAGACTAGCGGGGGTACTAGCACAGATACGCAGTATTTT. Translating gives CATKTSGGTSTDTQYF.

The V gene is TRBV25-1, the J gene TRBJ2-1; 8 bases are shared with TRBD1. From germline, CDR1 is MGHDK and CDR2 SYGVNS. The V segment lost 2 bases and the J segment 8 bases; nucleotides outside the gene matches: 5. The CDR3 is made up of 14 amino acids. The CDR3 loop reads CASSEVNRGDEQFF. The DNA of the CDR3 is TGTGCCAGCAGTGAAGTCAACAGGGGGGATGAGCAGTTCTTC.

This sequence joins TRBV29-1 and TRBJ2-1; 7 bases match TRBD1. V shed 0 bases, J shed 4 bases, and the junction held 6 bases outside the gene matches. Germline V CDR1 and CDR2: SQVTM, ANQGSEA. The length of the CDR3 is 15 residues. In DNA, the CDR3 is TGCAGCGTTGAAGATTCGAGGGGGCGGTACAATGAGCAGTTCTTC. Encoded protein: CSVEDSRGRYNEQFF.

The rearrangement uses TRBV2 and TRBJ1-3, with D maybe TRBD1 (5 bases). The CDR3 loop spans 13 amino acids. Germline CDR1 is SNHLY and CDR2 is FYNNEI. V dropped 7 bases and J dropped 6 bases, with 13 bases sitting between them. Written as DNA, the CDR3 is TGTGCCAGCACGGAGGGGAGGTCAAACACCATATATTTT. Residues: CASTEGRSNTIYF.

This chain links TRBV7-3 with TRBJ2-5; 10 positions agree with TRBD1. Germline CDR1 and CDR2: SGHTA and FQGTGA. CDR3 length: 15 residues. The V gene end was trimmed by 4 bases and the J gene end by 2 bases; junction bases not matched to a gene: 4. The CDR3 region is CASSSLGQGQETQYF. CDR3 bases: TGTGCCAGCAGCTCCCTGGGACAGGGGCAAGAGACCCAGTACTTC.

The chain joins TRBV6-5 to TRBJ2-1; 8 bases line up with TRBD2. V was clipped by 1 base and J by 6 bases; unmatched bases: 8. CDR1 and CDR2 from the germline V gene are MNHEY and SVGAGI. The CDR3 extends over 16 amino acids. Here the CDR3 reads CASSYWVAGGPNEQFF. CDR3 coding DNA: TGTGCCAGCAGTTACTGGGTTGCGGGGGGCCCCAATGAGCAGTTCTTC.

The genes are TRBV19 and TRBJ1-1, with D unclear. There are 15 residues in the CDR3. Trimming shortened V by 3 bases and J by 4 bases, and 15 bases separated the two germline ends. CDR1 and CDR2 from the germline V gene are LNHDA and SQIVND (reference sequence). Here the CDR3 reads CASSISGSLGTEAFF. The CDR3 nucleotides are TGTGCCAGTAGTATTTCCGGGTCCCTGGGCACTGAAGCTTTCTTT.

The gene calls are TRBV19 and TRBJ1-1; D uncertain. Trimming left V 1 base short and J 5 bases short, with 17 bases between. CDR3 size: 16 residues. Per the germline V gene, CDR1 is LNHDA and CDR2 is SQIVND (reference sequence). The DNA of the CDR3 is TGTGCCAGTAGTATAGTATGGAGCCAGAGCCCTACTGAAGCTTTCTTT. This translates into CASSIVWSQSPTEAFF.

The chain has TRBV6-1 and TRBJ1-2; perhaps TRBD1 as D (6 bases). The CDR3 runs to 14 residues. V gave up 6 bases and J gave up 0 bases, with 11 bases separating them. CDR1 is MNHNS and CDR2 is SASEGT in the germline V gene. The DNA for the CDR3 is TGTGCCAGCAGGGGGACACCCCCTAACTATGGCTACACCTTC. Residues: CASRGTPPNYGYTF.

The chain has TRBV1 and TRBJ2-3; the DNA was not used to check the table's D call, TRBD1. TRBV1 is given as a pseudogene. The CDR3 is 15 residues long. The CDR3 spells CTSSPNRSCTDTQYF. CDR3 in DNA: TGCACCAGCAGCCCTAACAGGTCCTGCACAGATACGCAGTATTTT.